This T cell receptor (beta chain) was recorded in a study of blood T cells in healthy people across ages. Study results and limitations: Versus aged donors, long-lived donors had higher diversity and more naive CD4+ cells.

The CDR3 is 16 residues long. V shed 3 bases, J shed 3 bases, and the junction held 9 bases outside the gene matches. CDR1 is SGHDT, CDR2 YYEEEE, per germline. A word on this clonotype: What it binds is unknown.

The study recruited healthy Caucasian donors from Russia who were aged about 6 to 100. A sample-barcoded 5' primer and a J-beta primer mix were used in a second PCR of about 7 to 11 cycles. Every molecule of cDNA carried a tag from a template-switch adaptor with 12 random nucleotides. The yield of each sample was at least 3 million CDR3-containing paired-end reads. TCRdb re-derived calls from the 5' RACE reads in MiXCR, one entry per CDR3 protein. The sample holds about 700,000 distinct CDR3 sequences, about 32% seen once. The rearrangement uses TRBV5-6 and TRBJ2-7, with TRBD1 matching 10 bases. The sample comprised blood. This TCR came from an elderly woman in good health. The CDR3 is CASSYVTGGLIYEQYF. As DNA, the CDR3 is TGTGCCAGCAGCTATGTGACAGGGGGCCTTATCTACGAGCAGTACTTC.